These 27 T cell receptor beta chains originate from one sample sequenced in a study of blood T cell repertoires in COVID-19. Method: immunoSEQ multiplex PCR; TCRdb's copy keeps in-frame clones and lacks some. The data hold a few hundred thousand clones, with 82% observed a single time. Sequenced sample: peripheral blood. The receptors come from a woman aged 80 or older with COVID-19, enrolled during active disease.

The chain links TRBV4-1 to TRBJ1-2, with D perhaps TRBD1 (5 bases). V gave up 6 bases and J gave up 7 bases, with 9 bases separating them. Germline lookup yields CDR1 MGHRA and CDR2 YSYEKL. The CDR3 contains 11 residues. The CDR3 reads CASSGALGYTF. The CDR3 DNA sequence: TGCGCCAGCAGTGGGGCCCTTGGCTACACCTTC.

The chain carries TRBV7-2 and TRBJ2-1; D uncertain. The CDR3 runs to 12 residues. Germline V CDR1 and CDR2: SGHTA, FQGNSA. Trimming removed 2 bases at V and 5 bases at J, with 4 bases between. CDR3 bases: TGTGCCAGCAGCTTATTCAACAATGAGCAGTTCTTC. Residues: CASSLFNNEQFF. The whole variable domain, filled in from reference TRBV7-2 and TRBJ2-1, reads GAGVSQSPSNKVTEKGKDVELRCDPISGHTALYWYRQSLGQGLEFLIYFQGNSAPDKSGLPSDRFSAERTGGSVSTLTIQRTQQEDSAVYLCASSLFNNEQFFGPGTRLTVL.

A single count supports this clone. CDR3 nucleotides: TGTGCCAGTAGTCCTCTAGCGGGAGCCAAAAACATTCAGTACTTC. Translation: CASSPLAGAKNIQYF. V gene TRBV19 combines with J gene TRBJ2-4; 8 nucleotides match TRBD2. V was clipped by 5 bases and J by 0 bases; unmatched bases: 3. This CDR3 spans 15 amino acids. Germline assignment: CDR1 LNHDA and CDR2 SQIVND (reference sequence).

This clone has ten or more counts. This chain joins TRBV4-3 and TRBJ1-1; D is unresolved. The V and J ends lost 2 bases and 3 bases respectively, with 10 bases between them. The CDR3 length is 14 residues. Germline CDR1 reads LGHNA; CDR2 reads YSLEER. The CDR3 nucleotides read TGCGCCAGCAGCCAACCAGGACTCTACACTGAAGCTTTCTTT. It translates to CASSQPGLYTEAFF.

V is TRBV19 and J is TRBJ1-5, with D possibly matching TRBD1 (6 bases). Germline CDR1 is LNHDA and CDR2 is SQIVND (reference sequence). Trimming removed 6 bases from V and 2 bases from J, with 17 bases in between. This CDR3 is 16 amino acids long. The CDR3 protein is CASRLQGKRGNQPQHF. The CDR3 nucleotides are TGTGCCAGTAGACTTCAGGGGAAGAGAGGCAATCAGCCCCAGCATTTT.

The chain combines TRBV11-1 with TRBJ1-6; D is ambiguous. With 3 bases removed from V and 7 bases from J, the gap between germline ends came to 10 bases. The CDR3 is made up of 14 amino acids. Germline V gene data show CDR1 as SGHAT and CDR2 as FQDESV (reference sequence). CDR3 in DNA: TGTGCCAGCAGCTTGAGGCAGTTGAATTCACCCCTCCACTTT. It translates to CASSLRQLNSPLHF.

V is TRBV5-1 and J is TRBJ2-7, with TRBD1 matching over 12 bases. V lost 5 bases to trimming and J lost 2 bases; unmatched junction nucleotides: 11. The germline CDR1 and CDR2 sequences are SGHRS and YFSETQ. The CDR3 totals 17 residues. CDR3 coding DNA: TGCGCCAGCAGTTCGGTCGCGGGACAGGGGGCGACCTACGAGCAGTACTTC. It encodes CASSSVAGQGATYEQYF.

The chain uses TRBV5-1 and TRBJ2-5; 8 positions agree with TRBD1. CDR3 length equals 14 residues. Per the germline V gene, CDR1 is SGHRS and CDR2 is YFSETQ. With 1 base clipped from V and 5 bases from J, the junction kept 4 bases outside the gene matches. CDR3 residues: CASSLFRGHETQYF. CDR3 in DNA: TGCGCCAGCAGCTTGTTCAGGGGGCACGAGACCCAGTACTTC.

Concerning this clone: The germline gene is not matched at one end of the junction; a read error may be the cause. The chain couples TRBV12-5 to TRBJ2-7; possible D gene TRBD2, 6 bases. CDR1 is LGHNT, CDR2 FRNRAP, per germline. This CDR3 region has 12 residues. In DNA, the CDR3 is TGTGCTAGTGGTCGCGTTGGGGGAGGCCCTCACTTC. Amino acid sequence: CASGRVGGGPHF.

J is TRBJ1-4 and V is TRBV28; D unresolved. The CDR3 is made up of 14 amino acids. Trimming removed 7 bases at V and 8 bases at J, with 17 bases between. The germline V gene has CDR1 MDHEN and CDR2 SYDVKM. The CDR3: CASIRRDRREKLFF. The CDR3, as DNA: TGTGCCAGCATTAGGCGGGATCGGCGGGAAAAACTGTTTTTT.

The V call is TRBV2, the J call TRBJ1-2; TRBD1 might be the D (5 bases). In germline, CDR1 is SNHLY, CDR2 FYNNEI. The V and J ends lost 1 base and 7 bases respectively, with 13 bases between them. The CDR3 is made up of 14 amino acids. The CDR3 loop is CASSEEPGLGGYTF. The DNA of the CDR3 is TGTGCCAGCAGTGAAGAGCCAGGGTTGGGTGGCTACACCTTC.

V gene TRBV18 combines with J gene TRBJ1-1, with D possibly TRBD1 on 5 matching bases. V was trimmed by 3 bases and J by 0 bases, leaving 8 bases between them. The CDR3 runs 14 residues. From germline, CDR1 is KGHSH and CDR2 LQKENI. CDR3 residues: CASSPDTLNTEAFF. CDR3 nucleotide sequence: TGTGCCAGCTCACCGGACACATTGAACACTGAAGCTTTCTTT.

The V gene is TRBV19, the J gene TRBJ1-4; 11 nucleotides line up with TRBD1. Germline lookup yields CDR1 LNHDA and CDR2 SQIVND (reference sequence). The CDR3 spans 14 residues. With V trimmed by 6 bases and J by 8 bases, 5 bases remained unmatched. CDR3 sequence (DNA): TGTGCCAGTAGGGAGGACAGGGGGCACGAAAAACTGTTTTTT. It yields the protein CASREDRGHEKLFF.

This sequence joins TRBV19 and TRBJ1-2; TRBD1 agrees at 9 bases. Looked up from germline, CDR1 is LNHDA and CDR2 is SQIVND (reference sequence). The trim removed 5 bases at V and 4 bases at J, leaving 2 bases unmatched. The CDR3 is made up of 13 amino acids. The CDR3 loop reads CASSRDRAYGYTF. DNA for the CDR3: TGTGCCAGTAGTCGGGACAGGGCCTATGGCTACACCTTC.

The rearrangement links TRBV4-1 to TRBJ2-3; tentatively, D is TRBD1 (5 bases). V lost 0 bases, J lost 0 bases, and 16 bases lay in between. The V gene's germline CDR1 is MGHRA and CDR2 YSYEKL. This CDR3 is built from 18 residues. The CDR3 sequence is CASSQDGRGSRSTDTQYF. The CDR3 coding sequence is TGCGCCAGCAGCCAAGATGGAAGGGGATCGCGCAGCACAGATACGCAGTATTTT.

This CDR3 reads CASSLTRESYNEQFF. In DNA form, the CDR3 reads TGTGCCAGCAGCTTAACGAGGGAGTCCTACAATGAGCAGTTCTTC. This rearrangement joins TRBV11-3 to TRBJ2-1, with TRBD2 as a possible D gene (5 bases). CDR3 length equals 15 residues. Trimming cost V 2 bases and J 1 base, with 9 bases left between them. Germline loops: CDR1 SGHNT, CDR2 YENEEA.

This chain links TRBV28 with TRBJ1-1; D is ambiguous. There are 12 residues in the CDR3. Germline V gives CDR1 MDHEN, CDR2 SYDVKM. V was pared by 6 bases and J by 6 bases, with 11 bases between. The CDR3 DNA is TGTGCCAGCAGGTGGAGCTACGCTGAAGCTTTCTTT. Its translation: CASRWSYAEAFF.

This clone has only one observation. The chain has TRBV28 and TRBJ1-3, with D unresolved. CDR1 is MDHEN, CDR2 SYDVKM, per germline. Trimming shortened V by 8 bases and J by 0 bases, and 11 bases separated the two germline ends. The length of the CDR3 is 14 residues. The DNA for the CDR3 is TGTGCCAGCTACCCCAGCGCCTCTGGAAACACCATATATTTT. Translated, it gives CASYPSASGNTIYF.

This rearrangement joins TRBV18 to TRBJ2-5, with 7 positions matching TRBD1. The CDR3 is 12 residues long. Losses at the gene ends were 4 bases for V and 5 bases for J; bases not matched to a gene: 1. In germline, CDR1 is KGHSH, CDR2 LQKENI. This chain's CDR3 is CASSQQGETQYF. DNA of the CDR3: TGTGCCAGCTCACAACAGGGGGAGACCCAGTACTTC.

The CDR3 bases are TGTGCCAGCAGCCGTGAGACAGTCTCTGGAAACACCATATATTTT. Translated, it gives CASSRETVSGNTIYF. The chain recombines TRBV9 with TRBJ1-3, with TRBD1 as a possible D gene (5 bases). Trimming cost V 4 bases and J 0 bases, with 11 bases left between them. The CDR3 is 15 amino acids. Germline V gives CDR1 SGDLS, CDR2 YYNGEE.

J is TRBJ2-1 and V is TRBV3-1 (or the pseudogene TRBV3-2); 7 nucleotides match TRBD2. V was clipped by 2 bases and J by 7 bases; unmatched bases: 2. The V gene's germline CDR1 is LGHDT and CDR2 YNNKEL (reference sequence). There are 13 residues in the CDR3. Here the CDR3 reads CASSQRGGNEQFF. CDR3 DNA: TGTGCCAGCAGCCAACGGGGAGGGAATGAGCAGTTCTTC.

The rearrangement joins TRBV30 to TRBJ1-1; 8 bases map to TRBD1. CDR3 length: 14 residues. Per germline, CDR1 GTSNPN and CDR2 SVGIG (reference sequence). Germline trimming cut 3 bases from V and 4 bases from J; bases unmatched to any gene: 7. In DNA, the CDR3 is TGTGCCTGGAGGGACAGGGCTGGGAGCACTGAAGCTTTCTTT. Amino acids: CAWRDRAGSTEAFF.

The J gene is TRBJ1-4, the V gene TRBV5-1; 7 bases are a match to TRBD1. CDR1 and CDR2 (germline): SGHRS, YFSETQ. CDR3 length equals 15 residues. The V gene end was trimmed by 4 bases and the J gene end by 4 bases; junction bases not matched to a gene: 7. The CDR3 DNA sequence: TGCGCCAGCAGCCGACAGGGAGTAGGTAATGAAAAACTGTTTTTT. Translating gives CASSRQGVGNEKLFF.

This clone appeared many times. The CDR3 is CASSVLAGSSGANVLTF. CDR3 DNA: TGTGCCAGTAGTGTCCTAGCGGGGAGCTCTGGGGCCAACGTCCTGACTTTC. V is TRBV19 and J is TRBJ2-6; TRBD2 matches 9 bases. V trimming: 5 bases; J trimming: 0 bases; junction bases outside the gene matches: 5. CDR3 length: 17 residues. Per germline, CDR1 LNHDA and CDR2 SQIVND (reference sequence). Full variable domain (rest looked up from reference TRBV19 and TRBJ2-6): DGGITQSPKYLFRKEGQNVTLSCEQNLNHDAMYWYRQDPGQGLRLIYYSQIVNDFQKGDIAEGYSVSREKKESFPLTVTSAQKNPTAFYLCASSVLAGSSGANVLTFGAGSRLTVL.

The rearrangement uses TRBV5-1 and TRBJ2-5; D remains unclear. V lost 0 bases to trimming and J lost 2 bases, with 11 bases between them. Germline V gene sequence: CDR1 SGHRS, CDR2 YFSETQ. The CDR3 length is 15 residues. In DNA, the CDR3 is TGCGCCAGCAGCTTGGGACAACGAAGTCAAGAGACCCAGTACTTC. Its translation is CASSLGQRSQETQYF.

CDR3 amino acids: CASSTGQAYGYTF. The CDR3 region has the DNA TGTGCCAGTAGTACGGGACAGGCCTATGGCTACACCTTC. This rearrangement joins TRBV19 to TRBJ1-2, with TRBD1 matching over 8 bases. With 4 bases clipped from V and 4 bases from J, the junction kept 2 bases outside the gene matches. Germline V gives CDR1 LNHDA, CDR2 SQIVND (reference sequence). CDR3 length: 13 residues.

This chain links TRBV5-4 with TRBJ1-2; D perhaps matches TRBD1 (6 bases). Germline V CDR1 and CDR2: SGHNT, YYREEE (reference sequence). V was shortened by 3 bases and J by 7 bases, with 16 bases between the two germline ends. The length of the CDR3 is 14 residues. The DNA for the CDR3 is TGTGCCAGCAGCTGGAGACACACCAGGGGTGGCTACACCTTC. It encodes CASSWRHTRGGYTF.